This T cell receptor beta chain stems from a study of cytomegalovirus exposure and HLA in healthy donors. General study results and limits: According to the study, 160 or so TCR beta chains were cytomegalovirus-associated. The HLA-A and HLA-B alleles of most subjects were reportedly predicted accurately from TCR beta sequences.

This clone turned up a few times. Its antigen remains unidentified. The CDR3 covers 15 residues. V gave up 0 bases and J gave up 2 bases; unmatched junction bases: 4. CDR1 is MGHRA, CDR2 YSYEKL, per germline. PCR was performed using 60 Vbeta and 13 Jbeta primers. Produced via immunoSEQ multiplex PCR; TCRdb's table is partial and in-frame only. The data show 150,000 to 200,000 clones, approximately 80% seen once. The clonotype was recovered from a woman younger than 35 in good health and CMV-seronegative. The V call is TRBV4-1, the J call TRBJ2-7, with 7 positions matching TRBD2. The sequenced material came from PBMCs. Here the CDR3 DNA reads TGCGCCAGCAGCCAAGACCCAGCGGGGACCTACGAGCAGTACTTC. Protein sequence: CASSQDPAGTYEQYF.